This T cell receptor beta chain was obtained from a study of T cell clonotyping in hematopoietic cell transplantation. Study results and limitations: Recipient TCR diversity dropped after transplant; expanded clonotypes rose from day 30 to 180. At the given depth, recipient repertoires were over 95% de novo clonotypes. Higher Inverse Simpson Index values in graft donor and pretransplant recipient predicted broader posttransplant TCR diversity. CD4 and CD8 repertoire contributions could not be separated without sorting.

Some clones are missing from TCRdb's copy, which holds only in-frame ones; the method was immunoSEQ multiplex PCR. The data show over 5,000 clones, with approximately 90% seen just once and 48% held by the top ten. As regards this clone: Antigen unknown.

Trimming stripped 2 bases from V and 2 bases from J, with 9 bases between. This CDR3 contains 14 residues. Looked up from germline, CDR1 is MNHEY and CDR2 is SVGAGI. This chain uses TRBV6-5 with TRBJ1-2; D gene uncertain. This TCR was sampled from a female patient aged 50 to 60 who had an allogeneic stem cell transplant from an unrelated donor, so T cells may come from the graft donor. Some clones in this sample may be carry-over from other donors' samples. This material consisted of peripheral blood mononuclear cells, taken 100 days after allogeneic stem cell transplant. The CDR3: CASSYRPGNYGYTF. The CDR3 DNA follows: TGTGCCAGCAGTTACAGGCCCGGGAACTATGGCTACACCTTC.